The 15 T cell receptor beta chains below were found in one sample sequenced in a study of PD-1 blockade in classical Hodgkin lymphoma. Time point defined: newly diagnosed, previously untreated cHL patient sample. Profiled with immunoSEQ multiplex PCR; TCRdb holds only in-frame clones, not every one. The sample holds about 15,000 clones, about 90% seen once. The sequenced sample consisted of peripheral blood mononuclear cells (PBMCs). These receptor sequences come from a human donor with classical Hodgkin lymphoma.

The chain joins TRBV4-3 to TRBJ2-1; D might be TRBD2 (6 bases). CDR3 length equals 15 residues. Germline lookup yields CDR1 LGHNA and CDR2 YSLEER. V dropped 4 bases and J dropped 4 bases, with 14 bases sitting between them. The CDR3 here is CASSPERAPYNEQFF. The CDR3, as DNA: TGCGCCAGCAGCCCTGAGCGGGCACCGTACAATGAGCAGTTCTTC.

A single count supports this clone. This chain links TRBV5-1 with TRBJ2-1; 8 bases map to TRBD2. V was pared by 4 bases and J by 7 bases, with 13 bases of the junction left unmatched. The germline V gene encodes CDR1 SGHRS and CDR2 YFSETQ. The CDR3 is 16 amino acids. The CDR3 sequence: CASSQEPSRGANEQFF. CDR3 nucleotide sequence: TGCGCCAGCAGCCAGGAGCCCTCGCGGGGGGCAAATGAGCAGTTCTTC.

This clone was recorded once. This sample also contains other DNA sequences that code for the same CDR3. V and J are TRBV11-1 and TRBJ2-6, with TRBD1 identical over 8 bases. Unmatched junction bases numbered 6, after V lost 3 bases and J lost 2 bases. CDR1 and CDR2 from the germline V gene are SGHAT and FQDESV (reference sequence). The length of the CDR3 is 17 residues. Here the CDR3 reads CASSFGQGRPGANVLTF. Here the CDR3 DNA reads TGTGCCAGCAGCTTTGGACAGGGTCGGCCTGGGGCCAACGTCCTGACTTTC.

The rearrangement links TRBV5-6 to TRBJ1-6; 11 positions agree with TRBD1. The CDR3 extends over 18 amino acids. Germline CDR1 SGHDT, CDR2 YYEEEE. The trim removed 1 base at V and 5 bases at J, leaving 8 bases unmatched. The CDR3 loop is CASSLIGQGANNNSPLHF. As DNA, the CDR3 is TGTGCCAGCAGCTTGATAGGACAGGGGGCAAACAATAATTCACCCCTCCACTTT.

V is TRBV10-3 and J is TRBJ2-7, with 12 bases that match TRBD2. CDR1 ENHRY and CDR2 SYGVKD come from the germline V gene. The V gene end was trimmed by 9 bases and the J gene end by 6 bases; junction bases not matched to a gene: 6. This CDR3 spans 13 amino acids. Here the CDR3 DNA reads TGTGCCATATCTAGCGGGAGGGCCTCCGAGCAGTACTTC. Amino acid sequence: CAISSGRASEQYF.

This clone was detected only once. The gene calls are TRBV5-6 and TRBJ2-7; D is uncertain. Trimming took 4 bases from V and 3 from J, leaving 5 bases between them. This CDR3 has 11 residues. CDR1 and CDR2 from the germline V gene are SGHDT and YYEEEE. The CDR3 here is CASSLNYEQYF. The DNA for the CDR3 is TGTGCCAGCAGCCTCAACTACGAGCAGTACTTC.

The rearrangement links TRBV19 to TRBJ1-1; D ambiguous. CDR1 and CDR2 (germline): LNHDA, SQIVND (reference sequence). V dropped 1 base and J dropped 6 bases, with 3 bases sitting between them. This CDR3 spans 11 amino acids. CDR3 nucleotide sequence: TGTGCCAGTAGTATAGGGGCTGAAGCTTTCTTT. It specifies CASSIGAEAFF. Supplemented by reference TRBV19 and TRBJ1-1, the full variable domain reads DGGITQSPKYLFRKEGQNVTLSCEQNLNHDAMYWYRQDPGQGLRLIYYSQIVNDFQKGDIAEGYSVSREKKESFPLTVTSAQKNPTAFYLCASSIGAEAFFGQGTRLTVV.

The gene calls are TRBV18 and TRBJ2-7; 7 bases line up with TRBD1. Germline loops: CDR1 KGHSH, CDR2 LQKENI. There are 13 residues in the CDR3. V lost 5 bases and J lost 4; bases outside the gene matches: 5. CDR3 sequence reads: CASSAYRGYEQYF. In DNA form, the CDR3 reads TGTGCCAGCTCAGCGTACAGGGGTTACGAGCAGTACTTC.

The chain couples TRBV5-1 to TRBJ2-2; TRBD2 matches 7 bases. The CDR3 has 15 residues. Germline CDR1 is SGHRS and CDR2 is YFSETQ. The ends lost 2 bases at V and 3 bases at J; junction bases unmatched: 4. CDR3 sequence (DNA): TGCGCCAGCAGCTTAAGCGGGGCCCACACCGGGGAGCTGTTTTTT. Its protein product is CASSLSGAHTGELFF.

To note about this clone: This sample also contains other DNA sequences that code for the same CDR3. V gene TRBV7-2 combines with J gene TRBJ2-5; 8 bases line up with TRBD2. This CDR3 contains 14 residues. Per germline, CDR1 SGHTA and CDR2 FQGNSA. Germline trimming cut 0 bases from V and 5 bases from J; bases unmatched to any gene: 2. CDR3 DNA: TGTGCCAGCAGCTTAGCCGGGAGGGGGGAGACCCAGTACTTC. As protein: CASSLAGRGETQYF.

The gene calls are TRBV7-6 and TRBJ2-7; 7 nucleotides align to TRBD2. Per germline, CDR1 SGHVS and CDR2 FNYEAQ. With V trimmed by 1 base and J by 3 bases, 3 bases remained unmatched. This CDR3 has 14 residues. CDR3 in amino acids: CASSLGGGSYEQYF. The DNA of the CDR3 is TGTGCCAGCAGCTTAGGGGGCGGGAGCTACGAGCAGTACTTC. The full variable domain, in which reference TRBV7-6 and TRBJ2-7 provide the parts outside the CDR3, is GAGVSQSPRYKVTKRGQDVALRCDPISGHVSLYWYRQALGQGPEFLTYFNYEAQQDKSGLPNDRFSAERPEGSISTLTIQRTEQRDSAMYRCASSLGGGSYEQYFGPGTRLTVT.

The chain has TRBV28 and TRBJ2-1, with 7 positions matching TRBD2. The CDR3 is made up of 15 amino acids. The germline V gene encodes CDR1 MDHEN and CDR2 SYDVKM. Trimming cost V 5 bases and J 7 bases; bases outside gene matches: 11. CDR3 nucleotides: TGTGCCAGCAGTCGAGCGGGGACCGGCGGGAATGAGCAGTTCTTC. This gives the protein CASSRAGTGGNEQFF.

This clone has more than one count but fewer than ten. DNA for the CDR3: TGTGCCAGTAGTATGAGGGAAGAGGGCCAGCCCCAGCATTTT. As protein: CASSMREEGQPQHF. The chain recombines TRBV19 with TRBJ1-5; D is ambiguous. The CDR3 covers 14 residues. The ends were cut back, 3 bases at V and 7 bases at J, with 13 bases in the middle. The germline CDR1 and CDR2 sequences are LNHDA and SQIVND (reference sequence).

V gene TRBV19 combines with J gene TRBJ2-5; 7 nucleotides agree with TRBD2. Trimming at V came to 1 base and at J to 5 bases, leaving 10 bases not matched to a gene. CDR3 length equals 16 residues. Germline CDR1 reads LNHDA; CDR2 reads SQIVND (reference sequence). CDR3 in DNA: TGTGCCAGTAGTATAGGTCCGGGAGGAGGTACCGAGACCCAGTACTTC. This codes for CASSIGPGGGTETQYF.

V and J are TRBV19 and TRBJ1-4, with a tentative D call TRBD1 (6 bases). CDR3 length: 13 amino acids. Trimming removed 8 bases from V and 8 bases from J, with 15 bases in between. Germline CDR1 LNHDA, CDR2 SQIVND (reference sequence). The CDR3 is CASGGAPLEKLFF. The CDR3 DNA follows: TGTGCCAGTGGGGGGGCGCCCCTCGAAAAACTGTTTTTT.